What follows is one T cell receptor (beta chain) and its context. Only one count was recorded for this clone. There is no known antigen for this receptor. No much larger clonotype is one base removed from it; base qualities were not supplied. This sample is drawn from a study of blood T cell repertoires in COVID-19 (dated by TCRdb to about 2020). About the investigation overall: Samples from collaborators originated in the United States, Italy and Spain and spanned both the acute and convalescent phases of COVID-19. The prospective study material was composed of cDNA or gDNA derived from T cells, B-cell-depleted T cells, or PBMCs. Deeply sampled blood TCRbeta repertoires from subjects exposed to, actively infected with, or recovered from COVID-19 were included in the dataset. A freely available public database, intended as a resource for researchers studying the immune response to SARS-CoV-2, is where the repertoires were released. The samples were drawn from two sources: the first 160 participants of the ongoing ImmuneRACE study, and 1,254 subjects contributed by 6 global collaborators. Sample metadata almost always included a de-identified subject ID, COVID-19 status, age in years and sex. Where available, HLA class I and class II types were obtained from metadata supplied by the sample provider rather than from assay-based typing.

The CDR3, from cysteine to phenylalanine, totals 16 residues. The CDR3 DNA has 48 bases and is translated from base 1. As encoded in the germline V gene (reference sequence), CDR1 is MNHNY while CDR2 is SVGAGI. V and J are trimmed by 6 bases and 1 base, and the gene matches miss 8 bases of the junction. The immunoSEQ Assay, a bias-controlled multiplex PCR, was used to amplify TCRbeta CDR3 regions from genomic DNA. As for the original processing: Nucleated cell counts per sample were estimated from amplification of reference gene primers within the assay. To quantify the absolute abundance of each unique TCRbeta CDR3 rearrangement, sequence reads were collapsed and filtered. For each sample, productive Simpson clonality was calculated as the square root of Simpson's diversity index over productive rearrangements. TCRdb's version of the immuneACCESS table is confined to in-frame rearrangements and falls short of the full clone set. An unresolved V gene accounts for under half of the shortfall where checked; the remainder is of unknown origin. That table gives V, J and clone size, and the DNA gave D and trimming. The sample table contains over 120,000 clones; only one count was recorded for around 84% of them. Approximately 5% of the sample rests with the top ten.

Collaborating institutions collected whole blood in K2EDTA tubes following their own protocols. For TCRbeta analysis, collaborator samples were shipped as frozen whole blood, as isolated PBMCs, or as DNA extracted from either sample type. The study at large found these results: Clinical and demographic metadata were provided uncurated, with the amount varying by source and participant.

The chain links TRBV6-6 with TRBJ1-1; TRBD1 lines up with 10 middle nucleotides. The sequenced material came from peripheral blood. The clonotype originates from a human donor in a cohort sampled during active COVID-19. CDR3 sequence: CASSPRTGGENTEAFF. The DNA sequence is TGTGCCAGCAGCCCGAGGACAGGGGGAGAGAACACTGAAGCTTTCTTT.